A selection of T cell receptor beta chains follows, all from one sample in a study of CD8 T cells in Susac syndrome. TCRdb fed the immunoSEQ multiplex PCR reads into MiXCR, producing one record per CDR3 protein. Of some 120,000 distinct CDR3 sequences listed, roughly 94% are singletons. What was sequenced was CD4+ T cells from PBMCs. The source is a human donor with multiple sclerosis. Each CDR3 is given with its conserved first and last residue. D genes are given only for firm matches. The listing skips clone size in some rows; elsewhere it reads once, few, many or a size class.

TGTGCCAGCAGTGAAGCGAGGGGGTATCAGCCCCAGCATTTT,CASSEARGYQPQHF,-,-,TRBJ1-5,TRBV6-1
TGTGCCAGCTCACCCTGGACCGGGACAGGGGAACGTCAGCCCCAGCATTTT,CASSPWTGTGERQPQHF,TRBD1,-,TRBJ1-5,TRBV18
TGTGCCAGCAGCTTGAGTGGGACCTACGAGCAGTACTTC,CASSLSGTYEQYF,-,-,TRBJ2-7,TRBV11-1
TGTGCCAGCTCCGACCAAGGGAGGGCCGCCGGGGAGCTGTTTTTT,CASSDQGRAAGELFF,TRBD2,-,TRBJ2-2,TRBV7-2
TGCGCCAGCAGCAGGGCGGGGCGCTACGAGCAGTACTTC,CASSRAGRYEQYF,-,-,TRBJ2-7,TRBV5-1
TGCAGTGCTACTGACCCCCGAGGCTCCATCTGGACCCAGTACTTC,CSATDPRGSIWTQYF,-,once,TRBJ2-5,TRBV20-1
TGTGCCAGCAGCCCCCCGACTAGCGGGGCCCCCTACGAGCAGTACTTC,CASSPPTSGAPYEQYF,TRBD2,-,TRBJ2-7,TRBV7-9
TGTGCCACACGGGAGGGGGGGCCCACCGGGGAGCTGTTTTTT,CATREGGPTGELFF,TRBD2,-,TRBJ2-2,TRBV6-5
TGTGCCAGTAGTCTTGGACTGAGCAATCAGCCCCAGCATTTT,CASSLGLSNQPQHF,-,few,TRBJ1-5,TRBV19
TGTGCCAGCTCACCGAACAGGGTAGGAACTGAAGCTTTCTTT,CASSPNRVGTEAFF,-,-,TRBJ1-1,TRBV18
TGTGCCTGGAGTGGGGACAGGGGCCGGGAGACCCAGTACTTC,CAWSGDRGRETQYF,TRBD1,-,TRBJ2-5,TRBV30
TGTGCCAGCAGTCCTCCCTGGGGAACCTACGAGCAGTACTTC,CASSPPWGTYEQYF,-,once,TRBJ2-7,TRBV28
TGCAGCGTTGAAGTACAGGCTGGAAACACCATATATTTT,CSVEVQAGNTIYF,-,-,TRBJ1-3,TRBV29-1
TGTGCCTGGAGTGTCAAGGGACTAGCGCCGACCGGGGAGCTGTTTTTT,CAWSVKGLAPTGELFF,TRBD2,-,TRBJ2-2,TRBV30
TGTGCCAGCAGCCAAGAACCAAGCGGGGCATACAATGAGCAGTTCTTC,CASSQEPSGAYNEQFF,TRBD2,-,TRBJ2-1,TRBV3-1
TGTGCCTGGAGTGCTATGAGGGACACTGAAGCTTTCTTT,CAWSAMRDTEAFF,-,-,TRBJ1-1,TRBV30
TGTGCCAGCAGCTTAGGGTACACAGATACGCAGTATTTT,CASSLGYTDTQYF,-,-,TRBJ2-3,TRBV7-9
TGTGCCAGTAGTGGTACAGCAACTAATGAAAAACTGTTTTTT,CASSGTATNEKLFF,-,-,TRBJ1-4,TRBV19
TGTGCCAGCAGAGCGCGCGAGCGGGGGGCCCTCAAAGAGACCCAGTACTTC,CASRARERGALKETQYF,TRBD2,-,TRBJ2-5,TRBV5-4
TGTGCCAGCACATCCGGATACACAGATACGCAGTATTTT,CASTSGYTDTQYF,-,-,TRBJ2-3,TRBV11-2
TGCAGTGCTAGAGATAACAGGGGGCACGCCGGGGAGCTGTTTTTT,CSARDNRGHAGELFF,TRBD1,-,TRBJ2-2,TRBV20-1
TGTGCCAGCAGCGTTACTAGCGGGGAGACCCAGTACTTC,CASSVTSGETQYF,TRBD2,-,TRBJ2-5,TRBV9
TGTGCCAGCAGGCCGGGACTAGCGGGAGAGCAAGAGACCCAGTACTTC,CASRPGLAGEQETQYF,TRBD2,-,TRBJ2-5,TRBV5-4
TGTGCCAGCAGTTTGGACAGGAGCTCCTACGAGCAGTACTTC,CASSLDRSSYEQYF,TRBD1,-,TRBJ2-7,TRBV2
TGCGCCAGCAGCTCCGGGACAGCTAGCAATCAGCCCCAGCATTTT,CASSSGTASNQPQHF,TRBD1,-,TRBJ1-5,TRBV5-1
TGCGCCAGCAGCTTGGGCAAGCGGGAGACCCAGTACTTC,CASSLGKRETQYF,-,-,TRBJ2-5,TRBV5-1
TGTGCCAGCTCCCTAATCCAGAGCCCTCCTGGGGCCAACGTCCTGACTTTC,CASSLIQSPPGANVLTF,-,-,TRBJ2-6,TRBV18
TGCAGTGCTATAGGACAGGGTAAAACTGAAGCTTTCTTT,CSAIGQGKTEAFF,TRBD1,-,TRBJ1-1,TRBV20-1
TGTGCCAGCAGCTTGATAGCAGACACTGAAGCTTTCTTT,CASSLIADTEAFF,-,-,TRBJ1-1,TRBV5-5
TGTGCCAGCTCACCGCCGGGACAGGGCTACAATGAGCAGTTCTTC,CASSPPGQGYNEQFF,TRBD1,-,TRBJ2-1,TRBV18
TGTGCCAGCAGTGAAGTAAGGACAGGGGATGAAAAACTGTTTTTT,CASSEVRTGDEKLFF,TRBD1,-,TRBJ1-4,TRBV2
TGTGCCATCAGTGAAACAGGGATCGATGAGCAGTTCTTC,CAISETGIDEQFF,-,-,TRBJ2-1,TRBV10-3
TGCAGCGTTGAAGAGCGCAGTAACTATGGCTACACCTTC,CSVEERSNYGYTF,-,-,TRBJ1-2,TRBV29-1
TGTGCCTGGAGTACTGCGTCTGGGGCCAACGTCCTGACTTTC,CAWSTASGANVLTF,-,-,TRBJ2-6,TRBV30
TGTGCCAGCAGCACCCAGGCTCTCCAAGAGACCCAGTACTTC,CASSTQALQETQYF,-,-,TRBJ2-5,TRBV2
TGCAGCGTTGTGGGTCCCCCAAACACTGAAGCTTTCTTT,CSVVGPPNTEAFF,-,-,TRBJ1-1,TRBV29-1
TGTGCCAGCAGTCCGTCGACAGGGGTTAGCAATCAGCCCCAGCATTTT,CASSPSTGVSNQPQHF,TRBD1,-,TRBJ1-5,TRBV12-3/TRBV12-4
TGCAGTGCCTCCCGGGGGCAAGAGACCCAGTACTTC,CSASRGQETQYF,-,-,TRBJ2-5,TRBV20-1
TGCGCCAGCAGCCAAGTCGCGGACATACCTGTAGAGACCCAGTACTTC,CASSQVADIPVETQYF,-,-,TRBJ2-5,TRBV4-1
TGTGCCAGCACCCCGGGTGCGTCACATTCACCCCTCCACTTT,CASTPGASHSPLHF,-,-,TRBJ1-6,TRBV6-5
TGCAGCGTTGAACAGAAAGCTAACTATGGCTACACCTTC,CSVEQKANYGYTF,-,-,TRBJ1-2,TRBV29-1
TGTGCCAGCAGCTTCGAGGAAGCCAACACTGAAGCTTTCTTT,CASSFEEANTEAFF,-,-,TRBJ1-1,TRBV7-9
TGTGCCAGCTTCCTTCGGCGGACAGATACGCAGTATTTT,CASFLRRTDTQYF,-,-,TRBJ2-3,TRBV28
TGCAGTGCTAAGTCTCAGTTGCAAGAGACCCAGTACTTC,CSAKSQLQETQYF,-,-,TRBJ2-5,TRBV20-1
TGTGCCAGCAGTTTTAACAGGGCCTATGGCTACACCTTC,CASSFNRAYGYTF,-,-,TRBJ1-2,TRBV12-3/TRBV12-4
TGTGCCTGGAGTGTGTACACTGAAGCTTTCTTT,CAWSVYTEAFF,-,-,TRBJ1-1,TRBV30
TGTGCCAGCAGTCCCCAGGCCCTAAGGGACTGGACCCCTCTAACCTACGAGCAGTACTTC,CASSPQALRDWTPLTYEQYF,-,-,TRBJ2-7,TRBV27
TGTGCCTGGAGTCCTGGGGGCCTGGGAGAGACCCAGTACTTC,CAWSPGGLGETQYF,-,-,TRBJ2-5,TRBV30
TGCAGTGCTAGAAACCCCCGTGGGTCCAAGGGTGGGCAGCCCCAGCATTTT,CSARNPRGSKGGQPQHF,-,-,TRBJ1-5,TRBV20-1
TGTGCCAGCAGCGAACAGGGTCTGGATGGCTACACCTTC,CASSEQGLDGYTF,-,-,TRBJ1-2,TRBV7-9
TGTGCCAGTAGTTATGTCCTGTCCTCGAACACTGAAGCTTTCTTT,CASSYVLSSNTEAFF,-,-,TRBJ1-1,TRBV19
TGCGCCAGCAGCCAAGTGTTCCTTCTGAAGGGGTATGACACTGAAGCTTTCTTT,CASSQVFLLKGYDTEAFF,-,-,TRBJ1-1,TRBV4-1
TGTGCCAGCAGTTACTCCGCAAGCGGGGATTCCTACGAGCAGTACTTC,CASSYSASGDSYEQYF,TRBD2,once,TRBJ2-7,TRBV6-5
TGTGCCAGCAGCTTACGCGGGGGGGCCCCAGATACGCAGTATTTT,CASSLRGGAPDTQYF,TRBD2,-,TRBJ2-3,TRBV7-3
TGCGCCAGCAGCTTGGTTGGGGAAGGGGTCACTGAAGCTTTCTTT,CASSLVGEGVTEAFF,-,-,TRBJ1-1,TRBV5-1
TGTGCTAGTGTTCTCGACAGGAACACTGAAGCTTTCTTT,CASVLDRNTEAFF,-,-,TRBJ1-1,TRBV12-5
TGTGCCAGCAGCTTACGGGGGACTGAAGCTTTCTTT,CASSLRGTEAFF,-,-,TRBJ1-1,TRBV7-8
TGTGCCAGTAATGGGCCTGGGACTGAAGCTTTCTTT,CASNGPGTEAFF,-,-,TRBJ1-1,TRBV19